These 30 T cell receptor beta chains were sequenced from one sample in a study of blood T cell repertoires in COVID-19. Clones were sequenced by immunoSEQ multiplex PCR, and TCRdb holds only the in-frame ones, with some missing. The sample has 300,000 to 400,000 clones, approximately 89% seen once. The sequenced material came from PBMCs or T cells enriched from blood (not recorded which). These receptors all stem from a man aged 30 to 45 who had recovered from COVID-19.

This clone occurred once. The chain links TRBV5-6 to TRBJ2-7, with D maybe TRBD2 (6 bases). This CDR3 spans 16 amino acids. Germline V gene lookup returns CDR1 SGHDT and CDR2 YYEEEE. The V gene lost 3 bases and the J gene lost 6 bases, with 22 bases spanning the gap. CDR3 residues: CASSWRGTGGSSEQYF. The CDR3 DNA sequence: TGTGCCAGCAGCTGGAGGGGTACGGGCGGATCGTCCGAGCAGTACTTC.

The chain has TRBV3-1 (or the pseudogene TRBV3-2) and TRBJ1-3; no reliable D call. V was clipped by 6 bases and J by 0 bases, with 3 bases between them. The CDR3 consists of 12 residues. The germline CDR1 and CDR2 sequences are LGHDT and YNNKEL (reference sequence). CDR3 amino acids: CASSHSGNTIYF. CDR3 nucleotides: TGTGCCAGCAGTCACTCTGGAAACACCATATATTTT.

This CDR3 reads CASSSQGSHEQYF. The CDR3 coding sequence is TGTGCCAGCAGTTCCCAGGGATCCCACGAGCAGTACTTC. The chain combines TRBV28 with TRBJ2-7; D perhaps matches TRBD1 (5 bases). V was trimmed by 4 bases and J by 5 bases, leaving 12 bases between them. The germline gives CDR1 MDHEN, CDR2 SYDVKM. This CDR3 spans 13 amino acids.

This rearrangement joins TRBV2 to TRBJ1-2; TRBD1 aligns across 7 bases. CDR3 size: 14 residues. The germline V gene has CDR1 SNHLY and CDR2 FYNNEI. V lost 4 bases to trimming and J lost 2 bases; unmatched junction nucleotides: 4. Here the CDR3 reads CASSGQGINYGYTF. The CDR3 nucleotides are TGTGCCAGCAGTGGACAGGGTATCAACTATGGCTACACCTTC.

This sequence joins TRBV13 and TRBJ2-7, with D perhaps TRBD2 (7 bases). The CDR3 extends over 17 amino acids. Germline loops: CDR1 PRHDT, CDR2 FYEKMQ (reference sequence). V was shortened by 5 bases and J by 2 bases, with 22 bases between the two germline ends. The CDR3 nucleotides are TGTGCCAGCAGCACCATAGGGGGAGTAGCGGGTCCCTACGAGCAGTACTTC. Translation: CASSTIGGVAGPYEQYF.

This clone was seen once. The chain joins TRBV19 to TRBJ2-7, with TRBD2 matching over 8 bases. After removal of 3 bases from V and 1 base from J, the junction contained 17 bases not matched to a gene. The CDR3 has 19 amino acids. CDR1 and CDR2 (germline): LNHDA, SQIVND (reference sequence). Here the CDR3 reads CASSIPTHPVGTRSYEQYF. For the CDR3, the DNA is TGTGCCAGTAGTATCCCCACTCATCCCGTAGGGACTAGATCCTACGAGCAGTACTTC.

The gene calls are TRBV30 and TRBJ2-3, with 11 bases fitting TRBD2. This CDR3 is 14 amino acids long. V lost 5 bases to trimming and J lost 4 bases; unmatched junction nucleotides: 5. Germline CDR1 GTSNPN, CDR2 SVGIG (reference sequence). Here the CDR3 DNA reads TGTGCCTGGGACCTAGCGGGGGGATCAGATACGCAGTATTTT. Amino acids: CAWDLAGGSDTQYF.

The rearrangement uses TRBV2 and TRBJ1-2; maybe TRBD1 (5 bases). Trimming stripped 8 bases from V and 8 bases from J, with 15 bases between. The CDR3 extends over 12 amino acids. Germline lookup yields CDR1 SNHLY and CDR2 FYNNEI. CDR3 in amino acids: CASGIQVAGYTF. Written as DNA, the CDR3 is TGTGCCAGCGGGATACAGGTAGCCGGCTACACCTTC. Full variable domain (missing parts from reference TRBV2 and TRBJ1-2): EPEVTQTPSHQVTQMGQEVILRCVPISNHLYFYWYRQILGQKVEFLVSFYNNEISEKSEIFDDQFSVERPDGSNFTLKIRSTKLEDSAMYFCASGIQVAGYTFGSGTRLTVV.

This chain uses TRBV11-2 with TRBJ2-5, with TRBD2 matching 9 bases. The germline V gene has CDR1 SGHAT and CDR2 FQNNGV. V shed 7 bases, J shed 1 base, and the junction held 10 bases outside the gene matches. This CDR3 spans 16 amino acids. The chain's CDR3 is CASTLGRGGLQETQYF. The CDR3 nucleotides read TGTGCCAGCACCCTAGGGCGGGGGGGCCTCCAAGAGACCCAGTACTTC. Combining the CDR3 with reference TRBV11-2 and TRBJ2-5 gives the whole variable domain EAGVAQSPRYKIIEKRQSVAFWCNPISGHATLYWYQQILGQGPKLLIQFQNNGVVDDSQLPKDRFSAERLKGVDSTLKIQPAKLEDSAVYLCASTLGRGGLQETQYFGPGTRLLVL.

The rearrangement uses TRBV27 and TRBJ2-2; the D gene is possibly TRBD1 (5 bases). Germline V gives CDR1 MNHEY, CDR2 SMNVEV (reference sequence). This CDR3 has 15 amino acids. The V end was cut by 6 bases, the J end by 4 bases, with 15 bases between. In nucleotides, the CDR3 is TGTGCCAGCAGAATAGACAGCGTTTTCACCGGGGAGCTGTTTTTT. Translating it yields CASRIDSVFTGELFF.

This chain links TRBV6-5 with TRBJ2-7, with a weak D call TRBD1 (6 bases). Per germline, CDR1 MNHEY and CDR2 SVGAGI. Trimming removed 8 bases from V and 0 bases from J, with 14 bases in between. The CDR3 is 14 residues long. CDR3 protein: CASRRTESSYEQYF. The CDR3 DNA reads as TGTGCCAGCCGCCGGACAGAGAGCTCCTACGAGCAGTACTTC.

The J gene is TRBJ2-7, the V gene TRBV14; 9 positions agree with TRBD1. V shed 4 bases and J 0 bases; nucleotides not matched to a gene: 4. This CDR3 has 15 residues. The germline CDR1 and CDR2 sequences are SGHDN and FVKESK. CDR3 protein: CASSPRTGDSYEQYF. In DNA form, the CDR3 reads TGTGCCAGCAGCCCCCGGACAGGGGACTCCTACGAGCAGTACTTC.

This clone was recorded once. V usage is TRBV5-8 and J usage is TRBJ2-7; D perhaps matches TRBD2 (6 bases). The CDR3 spans 15 residues. Germline assignment: CDR1 SGHTS and CDR2 YDEGEE. V was trimmed by 3 bases and J by 4 bases, leaving 17 bases between them. The DNA for the CDR3 is TGTGCCAGCAGCTCACCCCTCTGGGGGACTTACGAGCAGTACTTC. Protein: CASSSPLWGTYEQYF.

The chain couples TRBV9 to TRBJ1-1; D gene ambiguous. CDR3 length: 12 amino acids. The germline V gene has CDR1 SGDLS and CDR2 YYNGEE. V shed 4 bases and J shed 5 bases, with 9 bases lying between them. This CDR3 reads CASSSPGTEAFF. CDR3 in DNA: TGTGCCAGCAGCAGCCCGGGGACTGAAGCTTTCTTT. Full variable domain (outside the CDR3, taken from reference TRBV9 and TRBJ1-1): DSGVTQTPKHLITATGQRVTLRCSPRSGDLSVYWYQQSLDQGLQFLIQYYNGEERAKGNILERFSAQQFPDLHSELNLSSLELGDSALYFCASSSPGTEAFFGQGTRLTVV.

The genes are TRBV2 and TRBJ2-7, with 11 bases aligning to TRBD2. Germline V lookup: CDR1 SNHLY, CDR2 FYNNEI. The CDR3 covers 14 residues. V lost 4 bases and J lost 3; bases outside the gene matches: 2. The CDR3 sequence is CASSGLAGGYEQYF. The CDR3 DNA reads as TGTGCCAGCAGTGGGCTAGCGGGGGGCTACGAGCAGTACTTC.

The chain carries TRBV15 and TRBJ1-3; a possible D gene is TRBD1 (6 bases). Germline V gives CDR1 LNHNV, CDR2 YYDKDF (reference sequence). V gave up 5 bases and J gave up 4 bases, with 12 bases separating them. CDR3 length equals 14 residues. CDR3 region: CATSGTGSGNTIYF. As DNA, the CDR3 is TGTGCCACCAGCGGAACAGGGTCGGGAAACACCATATATTTT.

This chain links TRBV3-1 (or the pseudogene TRBV3-2) with TRBJ2-5, with 8 bases identical to TRBD1. Germline trimming cut 4 bases from V and 5 bases from J; bases unmatched to any gene: 6. Germline V CDR1 and CDR2: LGHDT, YNNKEL (reference sequence). CDR3 size: 14 residues. The CDR3 loop is CASSLRTGKETQYF. Written as DNA, the CDR3 is TGTGCCAGCAGCCTCCGGACAGGGAAGGAGACCCAGTACTTC.

V gene TRBV15 combines with J gene TRBJ2-7, with 8 nucleotides matching TRBD1. Trimming cost V 4 bases and J 3 bases; bases outside gene matches: 11. The V gene's germline CDR1 is LNHNV and CDR2 YYDKDF (reference sequence). This CDR3 region has 16 residues. CDR3 nucleotides: TGTGCCACCAGCACACGTCCGACAGGGGTGTTCTACGAGCAGTACTTC. Encoded protein: CATSTRPTGVFYEQYF.

A single count supports this clone. The rearrangement uses TRBV19 and TRBJ1-6; D remains unclear. The CDR3 extends over 14 amino acids. Trimming removed 3 bases from V and 7 bases from J, with 10 bases in between. Germline CDR1 and CDR2: LNHDA and SQIVND (reference sequence). The CDR3 nucleotides are TGTGCCAGTAGTATGGGCAGTCCCAATTCACCCCTCCACTTT. The encoded protein is CASSMGSPNSPLHF.

The gene calls are TRBV28 and TRBJ2-2; possibly TRBD2 for D (7 bases). This CDR3 is 17 amino acids long. Looked up from germline, CDR1 is MDHEN and CDR2 is SYDVKM. Trimming removed 3 bases from V and 3 bases from J, with 17 bases in between. The CDR3 DNA reads as TGTGCCAGCAGTTTCTTACAGGGACTACTTGACACCGGGGAGCTGTTTTTT. It translates to CASSFLQGLLDTGELFF.

The V call is TRBV4-1, the J call TRBJ1-1; unclear D gene. Deletions cut 4 bases from V and 0 bases from J, with 15 bases between. The CDR3 covers 16 residues. From germline, CDR1 is MGHRA and CDR2 YSYEKL. CDR3 sequence (DNA): TGCGCCAGCAGCCTACTAGTTGGAGGCGTGAACACTGAAGCTTTCTTT. Protein: CASSLLVGGVNTEAFF.

V usage is TRBV6-5 and J usage is TRBJ2-7; D remains ambiguous. Deletions cut 2 bases from V and 0 bases from J, with 14 bases between. There are 16 residues in the CDR3. The V gene's germline CDR1 is MNHEY and CDR2 SVGAGI. The CDR3 loop reads CASSYLSLVGSYEQYF. DNA of the CDR3: TGTGCCAGCAGTTACCTAAGCCTAGTCGGCTCCTACGAGCAGTACTTC.

The V and J genes are TRBV30 and TRBJ1-5, with a possible D match to TRBD1 (5 bases). Germline V lookup: CDR1 GTSNPN, CDR2 SVGIG (reference sequence). V lost 2 bases to trimming and J lost 1 base, with 9 bases between them. The CDR3 contains 14 residues. The CDR3 nucleotides read TGTGCCTGGAGTCTCCGACAGAGCAATCAGCCCCAGCATTTT. Its protein is CAWSLRQSNQPQHF. The full variable domain, completed using reference TRBV30 and TRBJ1-5, is SQTIHQWPATLVQPVGSPLSLECTVEGTSNPNLYWYRQAAGRGLQLLFYSVGIGQISSEVPQNLSASRPQDRQFILSSKKLLLSDSGFYLCAWSLRQSNQPQHFGDGTRLSIL.

The chain combines TRBV27 with TRBJ2-2, with TRBD2 matching over 13 bases. J gave up 5 bases and V 4 bases, and 10 bases lay outside the gene matches. The CDR3 spans 18 residues. The germline V gene encodes CDR1 MNHEY and CDR2 SMNVEV (reference sequence). The DNA for the CDR3 is TGTGCCAGCAGTTCCCCACTAGCGGGGGGGCCGGGAACCGGGGAGCTGTTTTTT. This translates into CASSSPLAGGPGTGELFF.

The J gene is TRBJ2-1, the V gene TRBV7-2; 14 bases are shared with TRBD2. The CDR3 is made up of 16 amino acids. Germline CDR1 reads SGHTA; CDR2 reads FQGNSA. With 2 bases clipped from V and 10 bases from J, the junction kept 7 bases outside the gene matches. CDR3 DNA: TGTGCCAGCAGCTTAACCCCGACTAGCGGGGGGGGAGAGCAGTTCTTC. It encodes CASSLTPTSGGGEQFF. The full variable domain, with the rest looked up from reference TRBV7-2 and TRBJ2-1, is GAGVSQSPSNKVTEKGKDVELRCDPISGHTALYWYRQSLGQGLEFLIYFQGNSAPDKSGLPSDRFSAERTGGSVSTLTIQRTQQEDSAVYLCASSLTPTSGGGEQFFGPGTRLTVL.

This chain joins TRBV28 and TRBJ1-1, with a possible D match to TRBD1 (6 bases). CDR1 and CDR2 from the germline V gene are MDHEN and SYDVKM. V shed 1 base and J shed 0 bases, with 9 bases lying between them. CDR3 length: 15 amino acids. The CDR3 nucleotides are TGTGCCAGCAGTTTATACCAGGGGCTGAACACTGAAGCTTTCTTT. Translated, it gives CASSLYQGLNTEAFF.

The chain joins TRBV5-1 to TRBJ2-5; no clear D. From germline, CDR1 is SGHRS and CDR2 YFSETQ. V lost 4 bases and J lost 0, with 7 bases in between. The CDR3 length is 13 residues. The CDR3 sequence: CASSLGDQETQYF. In DNA, the CDR3 is TGCGCCAGCAGCCTGGGCGACCAAGAGACCCAGTACTTC.

The chain carries TRBV28 and TRBJ2-3, with 7 bases identical to TRBD1. The germline CDR1 and CDR2 sequences are MDHEN and SYDVKM. After removal of 3 bases from V and 6 bases from J, the junction contained 3 bases not matched to a gene. The CDR3 has 13 amino acids. The CDR3 DNA reads TGTGCCAGCAGTTTGGGACAGATGGATACGCAGTATTTT. Translated, it gives CASSLGQMDTQYF.

In DNA, the CDR3 is TGTGCCAGCAGCCAAGTGGTGGGGAGGGAGGGAAACACCATATATTTT. Its translation: CASSQVVGREGNTIYF. This chain uses TRBV4-2 with TRBJ1-3, with D uncertain. Trimming removed 1 base at V and 4 bases at J, with 14 bases between. This CDR3 has 16 amino acids. Germline assignment: CDR1 LGHNA and CDR2 YNFKEQ.

This rearrangement joins TRBV5-5 to TRBJ2-1, with 14 bases aligning to TRBD2. This CDR3 contains 16 residues. Looked up from germline, CDR1 is SGHKS and CDR2 is YYEKEE (reference sequence). The V and J ends lost 4 bases and 8 bases, in that order; junction bases with no gene match: 8. The CDR3 bases are TGTGCCAGCAGCCCGACTAGCGGGGGGGCCAGGCATGAGCAGTTCTTC. Encoded protein: CASSPTSGGARHEQFF.